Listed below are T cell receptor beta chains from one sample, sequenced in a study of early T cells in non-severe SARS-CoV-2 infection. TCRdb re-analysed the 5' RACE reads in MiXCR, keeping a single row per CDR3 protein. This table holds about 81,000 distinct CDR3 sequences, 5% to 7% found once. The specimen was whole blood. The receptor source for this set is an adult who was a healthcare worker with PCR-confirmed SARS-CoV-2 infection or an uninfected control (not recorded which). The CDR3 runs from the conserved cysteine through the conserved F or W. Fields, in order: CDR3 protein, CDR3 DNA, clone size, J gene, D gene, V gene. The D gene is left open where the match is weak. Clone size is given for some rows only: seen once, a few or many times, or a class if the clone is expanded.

CDR3: CSVELGANTGELFF
DNA: TGCAGCGTTGAATTGGGGGCGAACACCGGGGAGCTGTTTTTT
size: many
J: TRBJ2-2
D: -
V: TRBV29-1

CDR3: CAWSVWGGKESYEQYF
DNA: TGTGCCTGGAGTGTCTGGGGAGGGAAAGAATCCTACGAGCAGTACTTC
size: few
J: TRBJ2-7
D: TRBD2
V: TRBV30

CDR3: CASSRRLAGNTGELFF
DNA: TGTGCCAGCAGCCGCCGACTAGCGGGGAACACCGGGGAGCTGTTTTTT
size: few
J: TRBJ2-2
D: TRBD2
V: TRBV9

CDR3: CASSVGSTDTQYF
DNA: TGTGCCAGCAGCGTAGGCAGCACAGATACGCAGTATTTT
size: few
J: TRBJ2-3
D: -
V: TRBV9

CDR3: CASSTPSLVGPYEQYF
DNA: TGTGCCAGCAGTACCCCCTCCCTAGTGGGCCCCTACGAGCAGTACTTC
size: few
J: TRBJ2-7
D: -
V: TRBV7-2

CDR3: CASTADRYEQYF
DNA: TGTGCCAGCACCGCCGACCGCTACGAGCAGTACTTC
size: many
J: TRBJ2-7
D: -
V: TRBV11-2

CDR3: CSARDRRDSNSPLHF
DNA: TGCAGTGCTAGAGATCGCAGGGACAGCAATTCACCCCTCCACTTT
size: many
J: TRBJ1-6
D: TRBD1
V: TRBV20-1

CDR3: CASSTGVSSGNTIYF
DNA: TGTGCCAGTAGTACAGGGGTCTCCTCTGGAAACACCATATATTTT
size: few
J: TRBJ1-3
D: -
V: TRBV19

CDR3: CASSQGTGSLEQYF
DNA: TGTGCCAGCAGCCAAGGGACAGGGAGCCTCGAGCAGTACTTC
size: -
J: TRBJ2-7
D: TRBD1
V: TRBV14

CDR3: CASSYLDRYNEQFF
DNA: TGTGCCAGCAGTTACCTCGACAGATACAATGAGCAGTTCTTC
size: many
J: TRBJ2-1
D: -
V: TRBV6-5

CDR3: CASSFGGYSPLHF
DNA: TGTGCCAGCAGTTTCGGAGGTTATTCACCCCTCCACTTT
size: -
J: TRBJ1-6
D: -
V: TRBV2

CDR3: CASSHRADEQYF
DNA: TGTGCCAGCAGCCACAGAGCGGACGAGCAGTACTTC
size: -
J: TRBJ2-7
D: -
V: TRBV7-9

CDR3: CASSRTGAPGSPLHF
DNA: TGTGCCAGCAGTCGGACAGGAGCGCCGGGTTCACCCCTCCACTTT
size: many
J: TRBJ1-6
D: TRBD1
V: TRBV6-5

CDR3: CASSLAGPNTEAFF
DNA: TGCGCCAGCAGCTTGGCAGGACCGAACACTGAAGCTTTCTTT
size: few
J: TRBJ1-1
D: -
V: TRBV5-1

CDR3: CASRRRGLAMETQYF
DNA: TGTGCCAGCAGACGACGGGGACTAGCGATGGAGACCCAGTACTTC
size: -
J: TRBJ2-5
D: TRBD2
V: TRBV7-2

CDR3: CASSPDSRWGQYF
DNA: TGCGCCAGCAGCCCGGATTCACGGTGGGGCCAGTACTTC
size: many
J: TRBJ2-5
D: -
V: TRBV5-1

CDR3: CASRPGTMELFF
DNA: TGTGCCAGTAGGCCCGGGACAATGGAGCTGTTTTTT
size: many
J: TRBJ2-2
D: -
V: TRBV19

CDR3: CASSPPGSTIQETQYF
DNA: TGTGCCAGCTCACCACCCGGCAGTACTATCCAAGAGACCCAGTACTTC
size: few
J: TRBJ2-5
D: -
V: TRBV18

CDR3: CAWMKGRGIEFF
DNA: TGTGCCTGGATGAAGGGCAGGGGGATCGAGTTCTTC
size: many
J: TRBJ2-1
D: TRBD1
V: TRBV30

CDR3: CATGTARDYGYTF
DNA: TGTGCCACCGGGACAGCGAGGGACTATGGCTACACCTTC
size: many
J: TRBJ1-2
D: TRBD1
V: TRBV6-6

CDR3: CASSTNPGAGGELFF
DNA: TGCGCCAGCAGCACCAACCCAGGGGCAGGCGGGGAGCTGTTTTTT
size: -
J: TRBJ2-2
D: -
V: TRBV10-1

CDR3: CASSQVGTHGSNQPQHF
DNA: TGTGCCAGCAGCCAAGTCGGGACTCATGGTAGCAATCAGCCCCAGCATTTT
size: -
J: TRBJ1-5
D: -
V: TRBV4-2

CDR3: CASSQRRTGANTEAFF
DNA: TGCGCCAGCAGCCAACGCCGGACAGGGGCGAACACTGAAGCTTTCTTT
size: few
J: TRBJ1-1
D: TRBD1
V: TRBV4-3

CDR3: CASSSGLAGAYEQFF
DNA: TGTGCCAGCAGCTCAGGACTAGCGGGGGCCTATGAGCAGTTCTTC
size: many
J: TRBJ2-1
D: TRBD2
V: TRBV6-1

CDR3: CASSLSAGRRPQHF
DNA: TGTGCCAGCAGTTTATCGGCAGGCCGCCGACCCCAGCATTTT
size: -
J: TRBJ1-5
D: -
V: TRBV12-3/TRBV12-4

CDR3: CSAYTGQGYSPLHF
DNA: TGCAGTGCTTACACCGGGCAGGGTTATTCACCCCTCCACTTT
size: -
J: TRBJ1-6
D: -
V: TRBV20-1